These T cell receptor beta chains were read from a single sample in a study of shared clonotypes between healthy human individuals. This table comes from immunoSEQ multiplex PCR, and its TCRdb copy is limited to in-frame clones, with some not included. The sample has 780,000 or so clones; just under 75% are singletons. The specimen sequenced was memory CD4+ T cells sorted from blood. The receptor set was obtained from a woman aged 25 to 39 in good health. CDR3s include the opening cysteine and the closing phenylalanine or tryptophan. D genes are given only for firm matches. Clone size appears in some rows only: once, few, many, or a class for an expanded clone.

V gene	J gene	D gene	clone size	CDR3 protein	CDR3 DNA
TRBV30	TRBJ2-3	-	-	CAWNGVSDTQYF	TGTGCCTGGAATGGTGTGTCGGATACGCAGTATTTT
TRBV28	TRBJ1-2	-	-	CASTDRTYGYTF	TGTGCCAGCACCGACAGAACCTATGGCTACACCTTC
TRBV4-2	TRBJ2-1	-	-	CASSQERGHEQFF	TGTGCCAGCAGCCAAGAGAGGGGCCATGAGCAGTTCTTC
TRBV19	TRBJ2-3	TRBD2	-	CASRGRIGTDTQYF	TGTGCCAGTCGCGGGAGGATCGGCACAGATACGCAGTATTTT
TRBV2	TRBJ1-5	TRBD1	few	CASGRQGSNQPQHF	TGTGCCAGCGGACGACAGGGGAGCAATCAGCCCCAGCATTTT
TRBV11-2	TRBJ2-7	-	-	CASSLAVTAYEQYF	TGTGCCAGCAGCTTAGCGGTAACAGCCTACGAGCAGTACTTC
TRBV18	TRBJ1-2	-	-	CASSQLNYGYTF	TGTGCCAGCTCACAGCTTAACTATGGCTACACCTTC
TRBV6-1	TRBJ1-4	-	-	CASSEGGGTNGKLFF	TGTGCCAGCAGTGAAGGGGGGGGAACTAATGGAAAACTGTTTTTT
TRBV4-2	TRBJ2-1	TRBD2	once	CASSQDLGLVTYNEQFF	TGTGCCAGCAGCCAAGATCTAGGACTAGTTACCTACAATGAGCAGTTCTTC
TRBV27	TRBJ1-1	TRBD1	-	CASSFRFDPGQGYTEAFF	TGTGCCAGCAGTTTCAGATTTGATCCGGGACAGGGGTACACTGAAGCTTTCTTT
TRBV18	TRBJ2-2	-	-	CASTKVTGSGELFF	TGTGCCAGCACAAAGGTTACCGGTTCCGGGGAGCTGTTTTTT
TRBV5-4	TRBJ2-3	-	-	CASSLDQVGTDTQYF	TGTGCCAGCAGCTTGGATCAGGTTGGCACAGATACGCAGTATTTT
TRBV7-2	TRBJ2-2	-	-	CASSRIFPGELFF	TGTGCCAGCAGCCGGATCTTCCCTGGGGAGCTGTTTTTT
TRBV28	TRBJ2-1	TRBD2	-	CASSPPTSGRRNEQFF	TGTGCCAGCAGTCCGCCGACTAGCGGGAGAAGGAATGAGCAGTTCTTC
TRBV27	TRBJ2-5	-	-	CASSPRGAGETQYF	TGTGCCAGCAGTCCCCGGGGGGCCGGAGAGACCCAGTACTTC
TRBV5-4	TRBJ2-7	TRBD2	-	CASSFGLADYYEQYF	TGTGCCAGCAGCTTCGGACTAGCGGATTACTACGAGCAGTACTTC
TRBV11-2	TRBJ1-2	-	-	CASSRATGSKMGYTF	TGTGCCAGCAGCCGAGCAACAGGCTCCAAGATGGGCTACACCTTC
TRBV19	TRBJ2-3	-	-	CASSIGTAATDTQYF	TGTGCCAGTAGTATAGGGACAGCAGCCACAGATACGCAGTATTTT
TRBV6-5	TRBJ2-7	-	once	CASTGTSNEQYF	TGTGCCAGCACCGGGACCTCGAACGAGCAGTACTTC
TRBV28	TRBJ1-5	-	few	CASSQSTGYNQPQHF	TGTGCCAGCAGCCAGAGTACGGGTTACAATCAGCCCCAGCATTTT
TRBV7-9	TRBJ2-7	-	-	CASSSSWQGIFVKDEQYF	TGTGCCAGCAGCTCCTCCTGGCAGGGGATATTTGTTAAGGACGAGCAGTACTTC
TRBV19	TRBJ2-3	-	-	CASSIGLGTDTQYF	TGTGCCAGTAGTATAGGCTTAGGGACAGATACGCAGTATTTT
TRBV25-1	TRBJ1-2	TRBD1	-	CASSSRGTGVVGYTF	TGTGCCAGCAGTTCTAGGGGGACAGGTGTGGTTGGCTACACCTTC
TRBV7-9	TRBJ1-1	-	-	CASSLGSRNTEAFF	TGTGCCAGCAGCTTGGGATCTAGGAACACTGAAGCTTTCTTT
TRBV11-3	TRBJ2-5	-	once	CASSLREYQETQYF	TGTGCCAGCAGCTTAAGGGAGTACCAAGAGACCCAGTACTTC
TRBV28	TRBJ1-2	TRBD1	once	CASSQGQGGGYTF	TGTGCCAGCAGTCAGGGACAGGGAGGGGGCTACACCTTC
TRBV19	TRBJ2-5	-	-	CASSTITGVQETQYF	TGTGCCAGTAGTACGATAACCGGGGTTCAAGAGACCCAGTACTTC
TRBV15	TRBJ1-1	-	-	CATSGGATGNTEAFF	TGTGCCACCAGCGGGGGGGCGACAGGGAACACTGAAGCTTTCTTT
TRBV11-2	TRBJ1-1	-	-	CASSLLPHTEAFF	TGTGCCAGCAGCTTACTTCCCCACACTGAAGCTTTCTTT
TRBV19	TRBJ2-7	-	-	CASSTLGAASGYEQYF	TGTGCCAGTAGTACGCTGGGGGCGGCTAGCGGCTACGAGCAGTACTTC
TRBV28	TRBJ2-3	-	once	CASRASTDTQYF	TGTGCCAGCAGGGCCAGCACAGATACGCAGTATTTT
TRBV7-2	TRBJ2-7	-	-	CASSPYNAYEQYF	TGTGCCAGCAGCCCTTACAATGCCTACGAGCAGTACTTC
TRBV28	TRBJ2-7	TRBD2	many	CASSLGLAGARFHEQYF	TGTGCCAGCAGTTTAGGCCTAGCGGGAGCGAGGTTCCACGAGCAGTACTTC
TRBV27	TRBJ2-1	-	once	CASSNDRNYNEQFF	TGTGCCAGCAGCAACGACAGAAACTACAATGAGCAGTTCTTC
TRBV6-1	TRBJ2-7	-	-	CASSGGQASYEQYF	TGTGCCAGCAGTGGCGGTCAGGCCTCCTACGAGCAGTACTTC
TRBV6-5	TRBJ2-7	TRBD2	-	CASSYRAGAYEQYF	TGTGCCAGCAGTTACCGAGCGGGGGCCTACGAGCAGTACTTC
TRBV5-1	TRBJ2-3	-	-	CATAFGITDTQYF	TGCGCCACCGCATTTGGGATTACAGATACGCAGTATTTT
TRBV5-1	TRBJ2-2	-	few	CASRRDTISPGELFF	TGCGCCAGCAGGCGTGACACGATATCACCCGGGGAGCTGTTTTTT
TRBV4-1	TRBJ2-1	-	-	CASSQSSGTPYNEQFF	TGCGCCAGCAGCCAATCATCCGGGACGCCTTACAATGAGCAGTTCTTC
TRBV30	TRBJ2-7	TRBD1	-	CAWRTGLLSYEQYF	TGTGCCTGGAGGACAGGGCTTTTATCCTACGAGCAGTACTTC
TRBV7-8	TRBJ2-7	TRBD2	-	CASSNPAGGALYEQYF	TGTGCCAGCAGCAACCCGGCGGGAGGCGCCCTCTACGAGCAGTACTTC
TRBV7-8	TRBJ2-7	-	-	CASSPVGDTEQYF	TGTGCCAGCAGCCCAGTGGGGGACACCGAGCAGTACTTC
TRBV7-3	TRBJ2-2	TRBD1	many	CASSSRDSGELFF	TGTGCCAGCAGCTCTCGGGACAGCGGGGAGCTGTTTTTT
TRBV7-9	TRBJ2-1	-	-	CASSLGVSSYNEQFF	TGTGCCAGCAGCTTAGGCGTAAGCTCCTACAATGAGCAGTTCTTC
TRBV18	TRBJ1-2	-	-	CASSPGLGSNYGYTF	TGTGCCAGCTCACCGGGTCTAGGGTCTAACTATGGCTACACCTTC
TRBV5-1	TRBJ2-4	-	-	CASSTGERGAKNIQYF	TGCGCCAGCAGCACCGGCGAGAGGGGCGCCAAAAACATTCAGTACTTC
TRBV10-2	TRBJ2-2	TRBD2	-	CASKTQLAGGPTGELFF	TGCGCCAGCAAGACGCAACTAGCGGGAGGGCCCACCGGGGAGCTGTTTTTT
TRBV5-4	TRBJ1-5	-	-	CASSRGLGNQPQHF	TGTGCCAGCAGCCGGGGTTTGGGCAATCAGCCCCAGCATTTT
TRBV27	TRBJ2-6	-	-	CASSLSQGGANVLTF	TGTGCCAGCAGTTTGTCCCAGGGTGGGGCCAACGTCCTGACTTTC
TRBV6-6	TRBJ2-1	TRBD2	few	CASWFSGSNNEQFF	TGTGCCAGCTGGTTTAGCGGGAGTAACAATGAGCAGTTCTTC
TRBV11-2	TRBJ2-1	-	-	CASSLAGLYNEQFF	TGTGCCAGCAGCTTAGCGGGTCTATACAATGAGCAGTTCTTC
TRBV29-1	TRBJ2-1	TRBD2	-	CSFFPTSGRYNEQFF	TGCAGCTTCTTTCCGACTAGCGGGAGATACAATGAGCAGTTCTTC
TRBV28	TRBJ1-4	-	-	CASSGGFSTNEKLFF	TGTGCCAGCAGCGGCGGGTTTAGTACTAATGAAAAACTGTTTTTT
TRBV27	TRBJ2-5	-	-	CASSLRLGVRDPQYF	TGTGCCAGCAGTTTACGGTTGGGGGTACGGGATCCCCAGTACTTC
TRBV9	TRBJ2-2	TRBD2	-	CASSVGLAGQTGELFF	TGTGCCAGCAGCGTCGGACTAGCGGGCCAAACCGGGGAGCTGTTTTTT
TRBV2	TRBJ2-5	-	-	CASSGQVETQYF	TGTGCCAGCAGTGGGCAGGTTGAGACCCAGTACTTC
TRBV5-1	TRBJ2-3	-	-	CASSPGTRSTSTDTQYF	TGCGCCAGCAGCCCAGGGACCCGCTCAACCAGCACAGATACGCAGTATTTT
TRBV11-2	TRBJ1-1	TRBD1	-	CASRDGQGHTEAFF	TGTGCCAGCAGGGATGGACAGGGGCACACTGAAGCTTTCTTT
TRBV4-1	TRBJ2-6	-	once	CASKSTGGSSGANVLTF	TGCGCCAGCAAGAGTACCGGGGGTTCCTCTGGGGCCAACGTCCTGACTTTC
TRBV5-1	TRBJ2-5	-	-	CASSSWYQETQYF	TGCGCCAGCAGTTCCTGGTACCAAGAGACCCAGTACTTC